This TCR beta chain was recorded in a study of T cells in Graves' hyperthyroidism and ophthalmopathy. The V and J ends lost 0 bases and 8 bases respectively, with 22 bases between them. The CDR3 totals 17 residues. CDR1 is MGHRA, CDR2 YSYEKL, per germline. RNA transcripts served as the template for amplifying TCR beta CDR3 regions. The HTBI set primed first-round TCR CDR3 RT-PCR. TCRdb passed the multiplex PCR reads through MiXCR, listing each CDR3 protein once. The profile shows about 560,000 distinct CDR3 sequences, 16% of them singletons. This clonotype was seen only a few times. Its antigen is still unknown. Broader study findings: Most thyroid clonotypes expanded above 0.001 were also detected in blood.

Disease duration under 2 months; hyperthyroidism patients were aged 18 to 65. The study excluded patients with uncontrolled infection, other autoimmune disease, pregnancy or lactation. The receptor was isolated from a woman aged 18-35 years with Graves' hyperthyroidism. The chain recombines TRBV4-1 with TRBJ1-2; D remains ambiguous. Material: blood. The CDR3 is CASSQDRSGVSLNGYTF. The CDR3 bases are TGCGCCAGCAGCCAAGATCGTAGTGGCGTATCACTAAACGGCTACACCTTC.